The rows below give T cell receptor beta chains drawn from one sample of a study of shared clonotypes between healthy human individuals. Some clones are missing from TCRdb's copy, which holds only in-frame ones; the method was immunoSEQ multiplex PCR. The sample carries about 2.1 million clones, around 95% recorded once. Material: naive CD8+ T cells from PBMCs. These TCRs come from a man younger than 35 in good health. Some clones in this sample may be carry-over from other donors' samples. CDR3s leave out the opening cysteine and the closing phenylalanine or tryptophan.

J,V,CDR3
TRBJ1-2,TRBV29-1,SVEGTGEPNYGYT
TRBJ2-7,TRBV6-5,ASSSIAGLSEQY
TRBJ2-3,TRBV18,ASSPALSTDTQY
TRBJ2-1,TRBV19,ASSPIAGVYNEQF
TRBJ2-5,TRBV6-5,ASSYSDSQQETQY
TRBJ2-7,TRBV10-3,AIRSGLAGGEQY
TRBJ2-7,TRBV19,ASSSARGRAYEQY
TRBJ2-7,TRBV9,ASSVDEREGVHEQY
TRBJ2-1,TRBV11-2,ASSLEPLEVAYNEQF
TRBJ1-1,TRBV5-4,ASSQQGEDTEAF
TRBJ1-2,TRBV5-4,ASSFETSIYGYT
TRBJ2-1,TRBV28,ASSPRLAGESEQF